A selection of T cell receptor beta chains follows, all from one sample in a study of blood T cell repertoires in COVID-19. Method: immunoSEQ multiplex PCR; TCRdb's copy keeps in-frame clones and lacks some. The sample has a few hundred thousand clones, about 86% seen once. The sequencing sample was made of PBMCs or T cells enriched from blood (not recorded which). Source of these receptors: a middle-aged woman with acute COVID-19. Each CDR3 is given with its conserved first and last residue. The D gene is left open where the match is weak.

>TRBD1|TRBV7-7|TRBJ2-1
CASSPLGGAHNEQFF
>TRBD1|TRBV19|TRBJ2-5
CASSMVGQGKTQYF
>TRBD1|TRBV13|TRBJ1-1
CASSLGQIMNTEAFF
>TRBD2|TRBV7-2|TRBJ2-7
CASSFQSSGYYEQYF
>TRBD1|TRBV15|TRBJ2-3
CATSRDRRSTDTQYF
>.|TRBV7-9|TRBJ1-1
CASSDQGGNTEAFF
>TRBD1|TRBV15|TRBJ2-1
CATSRDRGYNEQFF
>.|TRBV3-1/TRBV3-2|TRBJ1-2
CASSRAGTSYNYGYTF
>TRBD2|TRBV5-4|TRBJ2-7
CASSFRTGGSYEQYF
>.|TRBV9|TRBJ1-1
CATNRVVNTEAFF
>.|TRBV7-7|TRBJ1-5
CASRYRDQPQHF
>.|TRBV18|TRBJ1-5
CASSLNLRGQTNQPQHF
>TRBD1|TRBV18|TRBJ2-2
CASSPRQGDTGELFF
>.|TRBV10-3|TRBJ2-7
CAISETGKVYEQYF
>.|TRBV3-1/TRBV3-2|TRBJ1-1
CASSSSVAGSHTEAFF
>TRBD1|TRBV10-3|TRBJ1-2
CAISETLTGDYGYTF
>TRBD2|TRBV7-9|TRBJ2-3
CASRAPGFKRDTDTQYF
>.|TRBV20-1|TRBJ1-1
CSARGLGAFF
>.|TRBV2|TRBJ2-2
CASSFLGGTGELFF
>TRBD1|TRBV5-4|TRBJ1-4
CASSTGQGKTTNEKLFF
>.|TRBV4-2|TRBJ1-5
CASSQQTVSNQPQHF
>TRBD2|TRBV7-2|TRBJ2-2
CASSTRLAGAKNTGELFF
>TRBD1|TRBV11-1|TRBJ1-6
CASSLGQAYSPLHF
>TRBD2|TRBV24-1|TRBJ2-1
CATSDQRGDQFF
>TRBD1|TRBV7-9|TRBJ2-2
CASSNPGQRTGELFF
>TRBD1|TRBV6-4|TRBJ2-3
CASSEQGAGDTQYF
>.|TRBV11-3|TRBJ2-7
CASSLDSSDEQYF
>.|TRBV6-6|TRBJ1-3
CASSRTGNSGNTIYF
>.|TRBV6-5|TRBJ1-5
CASSYARDSNQPQHF
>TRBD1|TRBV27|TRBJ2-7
CATGTGGAYEQYF
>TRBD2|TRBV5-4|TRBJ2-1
CASSYGGRAGNEQFF
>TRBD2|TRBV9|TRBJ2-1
CASSVVAGGNEQFF
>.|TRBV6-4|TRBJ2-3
CASSDLGGDTQYF
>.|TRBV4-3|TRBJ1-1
CASSQGQGESEAFF
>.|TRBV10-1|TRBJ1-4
CASSDGGVGEKLFF
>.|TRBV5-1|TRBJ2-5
CASSLVSSQETQYF
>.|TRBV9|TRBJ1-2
CASAGVNYGYTF
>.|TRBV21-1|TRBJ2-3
CASSKVFAGTDTQYF
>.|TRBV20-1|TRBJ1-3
CSASSRELISGNTIYF
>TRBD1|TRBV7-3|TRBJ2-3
CASSVHSGTGGTDTQYF
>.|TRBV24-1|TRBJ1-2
CATSDGRTANYGYTF
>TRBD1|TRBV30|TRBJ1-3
CAWSRGTVSGNTIYF
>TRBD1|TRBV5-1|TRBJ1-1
CASLKGDREGTEAFF
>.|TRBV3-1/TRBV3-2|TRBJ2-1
CASSQVRNEQFF
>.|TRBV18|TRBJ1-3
CASSANDRRHTIYF
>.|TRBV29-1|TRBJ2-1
CTTPGLNENEQFF
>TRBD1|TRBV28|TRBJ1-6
CASSPTGQVRNSPLHF
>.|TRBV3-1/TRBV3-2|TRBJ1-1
CASSQAVGSSEAFF
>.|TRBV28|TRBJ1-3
CASSLDSSSGNTIYF
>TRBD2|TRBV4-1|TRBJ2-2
CASSQEVVGLAGDTGELFF
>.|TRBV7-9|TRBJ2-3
CASSFLSGSTDTQYF
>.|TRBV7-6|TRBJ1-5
CASSPGAGNQGQPQHF
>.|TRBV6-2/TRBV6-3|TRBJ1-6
CASSYSYGALHF
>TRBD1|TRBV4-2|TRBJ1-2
CASSHYPQGANYGYTF
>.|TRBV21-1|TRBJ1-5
CASSKGQNQPQHF
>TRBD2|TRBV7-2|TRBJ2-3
CASSHLTSGRATDTQYF
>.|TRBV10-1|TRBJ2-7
CASSASGVTSYEQYF
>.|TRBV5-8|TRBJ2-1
CAIPTRGYNEQFF
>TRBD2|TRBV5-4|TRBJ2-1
CASSLDLAGGRNEQFF